The text below deals with one T cell receptor beta chain. Its target is unknown. This sample is drawn from a study of cytomegalovirus exposure and HLA in healthy donors. For the study at large: Unique TCR beta sequences numbering 117 million came from about 179 million T cells in an earlier analysis. Of all 400 or so donors who were genotyped, 70% to 85% belonged to the Caucasian-associated ancestry cluster. Study-wide points: Some public TCRs appeared in many individuals, while most sequences were rare.

PCR employed 60 Vbeta and 13 Jbeta primers. Original handling: Around 11 million shared chains were among around 80 million unique TCR beta chains counted in a later analysis. Libraries were prepared by immunoSEQ multiplex PCR; TCRdb keeps only in-frame clonotypes and omits some of them. The DNA gave D and trimming, while V, J and clone size come from that table. The sample table includes around 77,000 clones. CDR1 and CDR2 (germline): SSHAT, FNYEAQ (reference sequence). CDR3 length equals 13 residues. The V gene lost 4 bases and the J gene lost 8 bases, with 12 bases spanning the gap. This clonotype originated in a man between 45 and 60 years old in good health and CMV-seropositive. The sequencing sample was made of PBMCs. The V gene is TRBV7-7, the J gene TRBJ2-1, with D maybe TRBD2 (7 bases). Written as DNA, the CDR3 is TGTGCCAGCAGCTCGGACAGCGGGGATGAGCAGTTCTTC. Its translation is CASSSDSGDEQFF.